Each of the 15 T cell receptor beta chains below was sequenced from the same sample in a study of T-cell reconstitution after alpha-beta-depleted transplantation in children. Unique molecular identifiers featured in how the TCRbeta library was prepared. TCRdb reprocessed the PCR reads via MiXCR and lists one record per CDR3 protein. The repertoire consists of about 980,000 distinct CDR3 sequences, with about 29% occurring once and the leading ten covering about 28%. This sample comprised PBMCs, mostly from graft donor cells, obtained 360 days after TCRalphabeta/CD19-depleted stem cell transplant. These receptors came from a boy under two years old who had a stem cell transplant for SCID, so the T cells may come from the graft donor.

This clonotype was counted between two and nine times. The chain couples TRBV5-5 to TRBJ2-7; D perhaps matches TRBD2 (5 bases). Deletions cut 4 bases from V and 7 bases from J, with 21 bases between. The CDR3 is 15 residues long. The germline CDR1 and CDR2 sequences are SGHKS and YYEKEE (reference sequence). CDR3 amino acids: CASSLPPPREQEQYF. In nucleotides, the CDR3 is TGTGCCAGCAGCCTGCCTCCCCCCCGGGAACAGGAGCAGTACTTC. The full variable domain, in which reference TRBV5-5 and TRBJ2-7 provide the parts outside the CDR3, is DAGVTQSPTHLIKTRGQQVTLRCSPISGHKSVSWYQQVLGQGPQFIFQYYEKEERGRGNFPDRFSARQFPNYSSELNVNALLLGDSALYLCASSLPPPREQEQYFGPGTRLTVT.

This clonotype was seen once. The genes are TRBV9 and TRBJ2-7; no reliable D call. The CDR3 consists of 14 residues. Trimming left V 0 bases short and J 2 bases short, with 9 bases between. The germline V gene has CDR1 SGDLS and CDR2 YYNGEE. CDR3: CASSVVPVPYEQYF. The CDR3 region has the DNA TGTGCCAGCAGCGTAGTTCCGGTTCCCTACGAGCAGTACTTC.

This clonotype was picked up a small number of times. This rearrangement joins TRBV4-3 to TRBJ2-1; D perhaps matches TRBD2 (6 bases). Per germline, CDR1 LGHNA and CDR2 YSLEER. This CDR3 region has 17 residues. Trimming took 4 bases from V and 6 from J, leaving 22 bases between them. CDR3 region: CASSPGSGGTPFNEQFF. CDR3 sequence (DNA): TGCGCCAGCAGCCCCGGTAGTGGGGGGACCCCTTTCAATGAGCAGTTCTTC.

CDR3 in DNA: TGCAGTGCGACGAGACAGGGGTTTTACAATGAGCAGTTCTTC. Protein: CSATRQGFYNEQFF. This rearrangement joins TRBV20-1 to TRBJ2-1, with TRBD1 identical over 8 bases. Trimming took 6 bases from V and 4 from J; bases not matched to a gene: 8. The CDR3 covers 14 residues. The germline V gene encodes CDR1 DFQATT and CDR2 SNEGSKA (reference sequence).

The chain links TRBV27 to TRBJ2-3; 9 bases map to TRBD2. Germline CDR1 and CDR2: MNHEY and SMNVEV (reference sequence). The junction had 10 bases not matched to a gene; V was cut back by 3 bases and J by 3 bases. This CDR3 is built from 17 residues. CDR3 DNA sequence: TGTGCCAGCAGTTTGGGTGGGCTAGCGGGAATTACAGATACGCAGTATTTT. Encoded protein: CASSLGGLAGITDTQYF.

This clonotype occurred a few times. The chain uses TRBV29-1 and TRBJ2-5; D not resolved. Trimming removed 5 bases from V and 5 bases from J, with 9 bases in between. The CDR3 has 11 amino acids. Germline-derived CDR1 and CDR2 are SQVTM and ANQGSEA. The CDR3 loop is CSVYASETQYF. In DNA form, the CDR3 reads TGCAGCGTTTACGCATCGGAGACCCAGTACTTC.

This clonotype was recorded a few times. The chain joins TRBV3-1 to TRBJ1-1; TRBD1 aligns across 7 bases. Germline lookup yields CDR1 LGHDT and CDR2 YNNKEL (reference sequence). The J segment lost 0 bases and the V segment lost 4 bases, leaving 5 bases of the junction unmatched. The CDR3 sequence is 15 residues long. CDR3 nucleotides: TGTGCCAGCAGCCCTAACAGGGGACTGAACACTGAAGCTTTCTTT. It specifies CASSPNRGLNTEAFF.

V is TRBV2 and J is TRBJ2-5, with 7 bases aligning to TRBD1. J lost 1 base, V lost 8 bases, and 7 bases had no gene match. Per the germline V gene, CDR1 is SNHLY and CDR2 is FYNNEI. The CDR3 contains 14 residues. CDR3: CASGLRDSQETQYF. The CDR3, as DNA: TGTGCCAGCGGACTTAGGGACAGCCAAGAGACCCAGTACTTC.

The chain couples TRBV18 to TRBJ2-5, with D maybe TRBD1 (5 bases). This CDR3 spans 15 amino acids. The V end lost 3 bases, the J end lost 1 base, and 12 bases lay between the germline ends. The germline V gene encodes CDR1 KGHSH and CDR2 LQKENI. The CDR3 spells CASSPYRTPQETQYF. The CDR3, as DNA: TGTGCCAGCTCACCGTACAGGACCCCCCAAGAGACCCAGTACTTC.

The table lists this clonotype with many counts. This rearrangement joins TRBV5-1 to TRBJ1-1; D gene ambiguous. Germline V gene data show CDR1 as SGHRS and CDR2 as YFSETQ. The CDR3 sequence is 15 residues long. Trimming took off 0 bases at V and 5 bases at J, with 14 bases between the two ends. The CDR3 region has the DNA TGCGCCAGCAGCTTGGCCGCCAGAATGGGGACTGAAGCTTTCTTT. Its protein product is CASSLAARMGTEAFF.

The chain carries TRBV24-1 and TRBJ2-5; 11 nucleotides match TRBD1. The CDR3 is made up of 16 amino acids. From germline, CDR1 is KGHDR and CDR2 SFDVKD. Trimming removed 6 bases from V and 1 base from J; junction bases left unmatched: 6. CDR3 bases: TGTGCCACCAGTCCGGGGACAGGGGGTCTCCAAGAGACCCAGTACTTC. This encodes CATSPGTGGLQETQYF.

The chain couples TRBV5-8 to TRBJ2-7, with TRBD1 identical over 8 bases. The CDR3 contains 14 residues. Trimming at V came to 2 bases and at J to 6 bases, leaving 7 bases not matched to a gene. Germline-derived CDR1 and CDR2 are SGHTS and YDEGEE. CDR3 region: CASSFQGTGGEQYF. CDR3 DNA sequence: TGTGCCAGCAGCTTTCAGGGGACAGGTGGCGAGCAGTACTTC. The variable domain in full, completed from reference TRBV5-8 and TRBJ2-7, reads EAGVTQSPTHLIKTRGQQATLRCSPISGHTSVYWYQQALGLGLQFLLWYDEGEERNRGNFPPRFSGRQFPNYSSELNVNALELEDSALYLCASSFQGTGGEQYFGPGTRLTVT.

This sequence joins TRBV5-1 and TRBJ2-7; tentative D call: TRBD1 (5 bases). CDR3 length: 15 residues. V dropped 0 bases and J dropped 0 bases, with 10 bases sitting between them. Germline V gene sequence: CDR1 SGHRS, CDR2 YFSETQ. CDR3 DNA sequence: TGCGCCAGCAGCTTGGGGCCCAGGGACTCCTACGAGCAGTACTTC. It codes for CASSLGPRDSYEQYF.

The CDR3 here is CASSYWTGGSYEQYF. The CDR3 DNA reads as TGTGCCAGCAGTTACTGGACAGGGGGTTCCTACGAGCAGTACTTC. V and J are TRBV6-2 or TRBV6-3 and TRBJ2-7, with 10 bases fitting TRBD1. From germline, CDR1 is MNHEY and CDR2 SVGEGT. The CDR3 sequence is 15 residues long. V lost 1 base and J lost 1; bases outside the gene matches: 1.

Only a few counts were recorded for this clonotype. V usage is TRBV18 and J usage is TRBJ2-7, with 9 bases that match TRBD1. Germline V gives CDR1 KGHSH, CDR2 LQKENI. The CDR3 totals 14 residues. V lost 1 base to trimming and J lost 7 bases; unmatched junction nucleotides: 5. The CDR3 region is CASSPQQGAREQYF. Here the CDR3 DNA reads TGTGCCAGCTCACCACAACAGGGGGCCCGGGAGCAGTACTTC.